The 17 T cell receptor beta chains reported below all come from one sample, sequenced in a study of relationships among human T cell subsets. TCR alpha and beta CDR3s were amplified from mRNA by semiquantitative ARM-PCR. ARM-PCR used tagged nested gene-specific primers, then communal superprimers for exponential amplification. TCRdb processed the multiplex PCR reads anew with MiXCR; each CDR3 protein has one entry. Here the sample spans 7,000 to 8,500 distinct CDR3 sequences, under 70% being singletons. Naive plus transitional T cells were isolated with anti-CD45RA microbeads from pooled CD4+ and CD8+ T cells. Sequenced material: naive and transitional (CD45RA+) T cells sorted from blood. Receptors originate from a man aged 40-49 years in good health.

This chain joins TRBV29-1 and TRBJ2-1; TRBD1 matches 10 bases. The CDR3 covers 13 residues. The J segment lost 7 bases and the V segment lost 7 bases, leaving 7 bases of the junction unmatched. Per germline, CDR1 SQVTM and CDR2 ANQGSEA. CDR3 amino acids: CSADRGRVNEQFF. Written as DNA, the CDR3 is TGCAGCGCCGACAGGGGGCGCGTAAATGAGCAGTTCTTC.

The chain joins TRBV11-3 to TRBJ2-1, with 9 positions matching TRBD1. V dropped 4 bases and J dropped 4; count of bases not matched to a gene: 5. Germline lookup yields CDR1 SGHNT and CDR2 YENEEA. The CDR3 consists of 15 residues. The CDR3 region is CASSSDRGLYNEQFF. The CDR3 DNA follows: TGTGCCAGCAGCTCGGACAGGGGACTTTACAATGAGCAGTTCTTC.

The rearrangement links TRBV4-1 to TRBJ1-4; 9 nucleotides align to TRBD1. CDR1 MGHRA and CDR2 YSYEKL come from the germline V gene. CDR3 size: 13 residues. V lost 4 bases to trimming and J lost 10 bases; unmatched junction nucleotides: 4. CDR3 amino acids: CASSRLTGGKLFF. CDR3 bases: TGCGCCAGCAGCCGCTTGACAGGGGGAAAACTGTTTTTT.

The chain combines TRBV28 with TRBJ2-3; 9 bases agree with TRBD2. CDR3 length equals 11 residues. Looked up from germline, CDR1 is MDHEN and CDR2 is SYDVKM. Here the CDR3 reads CAAGGTDTQYF. CDR3 DNA sequence: TGTGCAGCGGGGGGAACAGATACGCAGTATTTT. The entire variable domain, with the rest obtained from reference TRBV28 and TRBJ2-3, is as follows: DVKVTQSSRYLVKRTGEKVFLECVQDMDHENMFWYRQDPGLGLRLIYFSYDVKMKEKGDIPEGYSVSREKKERFSLILESASTNQTSMYLCAAGGTDTQYFGPGTRLTVL.

J is TRBJ1-1 and V is TRBV7-9; D is undetermined. The CDR3 consists of 15 residues. Per the germline V gene, CDR1 is SEHNR and CDR2 is FQNEAQ (reference sequence). The V end lost 4 bases, the J end lost 5 bases, and 17 bases lay between the germline ends. The CDR3 protein is CASSSTGPPGTEAFF. In nucleotides, the CDR3 is TGTGCCAGCAGCTCAACCGGGCCCCCCGGAACTGAAGCTTTCTTT.

V is TRBV5-6 and J is TRBJ2-3; TRBD2 might be the D (5 bases). Deletions cut 3 bases from V and 2 bases from J, with 13 bases between. From germline, CDR1 is SGHDT and CDR2 YYEEEE. CDR3 size: 15 residues. The chain's CDR3 is CASSSSGLDTDTQYF. The CDR3 DNA sequence: TGTGCCAGCAGCTCTTCTGGACTCGACACAGATACGCAGTATTTT.

V gene TRBV29-1 combines with J gene TRBJ2-5, with unresolved D. V was shortened by 7 bases and J by 4 bases, with 7 bases between the two germline ends. Germline-derived CDR1 and CDR2 are SQVTM and ANQGSEA. The CDR3 contains 10 residues. For the CDR3, the DNA is TGCAGCGGGGGTACAGAGACCCAGTACTTC. Its protein is CSGGTETQYF.

The V and J genes are TRBV25-1 and TRBJ2-7; no reliable D call. The germline V gene has CDR1 MGHDK and CDR2 SYGVNS. V was cut by 5 bases and J by 3 bases, with 14 bases left in between. The length of the CDR3 is 14 residues. As DNA, the CDR3 is TGTGCCAGCAGTACTTCCCTGCCATTCTACGAGCAGTACTTC. This translates into CASSTSLPFYEQYF.

The J gene is TRBJ2-7, the V gene TRBV19; D ambiguous. The CDR3 runs 14 residues. The germline gives CDR1 LNHDA, CDR2 SQIVND (reference sequence). The V gene lost 1 base and the J gene lost 1 base, with 8 bases spanning the gap. As DNA, the CDR3 is TGTGCCAGTAGTATAGTGGGCAGTTCCTACGAGCAGTACTTC. This codes for CASSIVGSSYEQYF.

This clonotype has a single count. The rearrangement uses TRBV14 and TRBJ2-7; no clear D gene. This CDR3 region has 15 residues. Germline V CDR1 and CDR2: SGHDN, FVKESK. V gave up 1 base and J gave up 1 base, with 11 bases separating them. The CDR3 region is CASSQGIGASYEQYF. The CDR3 DNA reads TGTGCCAGCAGCCAAGGGATCGGTGCATCCTACGAGCAGTACTTC.

The chain links TRBV12-3 or TRBV12-4 to TRBJ2-7, with D tentatively TRBD1 (5 bases). CDR3 length equals 16 residues. The V gene lost 3 bases and the J gene lost 1 base, with 16 bases spanning the gap. CDR3 in amino acids: CASSFRRDSQSYEQYF. The CDR3 DNA follows: TGTGCCAGCAGTTTTAGGCGAGACAGTCAGTCCTACGAGCAGTACTTC.

This clonotype came up a few times. V is TRBV20-1 and J is TRBJ2-7, with 7 bases aligning to TRBD2. The CDR3 loop spans 14 amino acids. Germline V lookup: CDR1 DFQATT, CDR2 SNEGSKA (reference sequence). Losses at the gene ends were 5 bases for V and 2 bases for J; bases not matched to a gene: 9. CDR3 bases: TGCAGTGCTCGAGGCCCGGGACTAACCTACGAGCAGTACTTC. Its translation: CSARGPGLTYEQYF.

The chain combines TRBV20-1 with TRBJ2-5; either TRBD1 or TRBD2 may supply D (6 bases each). Germline loops: CDR1 DFQATT, CDR2 SNEGSKA (reference sequence). This CDR3 spans 15 amino acids. Trimming shortened V by 3 bases and J by 4 bases, and 18 bases separated the two germline ends. The CDR3 sequence: CSARDSQGGGETQYF. CDR3 DNA sequence: TGCAGTGCTAGGGATTCACAGGGAGGAGGAGAGACCCAGTACTTC.

This CDR3 reads CSAGDRLAGTDTQYF. The CDR3 region has the DNA TGCAGTGCGGGCGACCGACTAGCGGGCACAGATACGCAGTATTTT. The V call is TRBV20-1, the J call TRBJ2-3, with 9 bases matching TRBD2. After removal of 6 bases from V and 1 base from J, the junction contained 8 bases not matched to a gene. CDR1 is DFQATT, CDR2 SNEGSKA, per germline (reference sequence). The CDR3 extends over 15 amino acids.

This chain joins TRBV6-5 and TRBJ2-7; possible D gene TRBD1, 6 bases. The CDR3 totals 13 residues. With 2 bases removed from V and 4 bases from J, the gap between germline ends came to 9 bases. CDR1 MNHEY and CDR2 SVGAGI come from the germline V gene. The DNA of the CDR3 is TGTGCCAGCAGTTACACGCAGGGGTACGAGCAGTACTTC. This sequence encodes CASSYTQGYEQYF.

Judged by abundance, this clonotype is medium-sized. V gene TRBV10-3 combines with J gene TRBJ2-6, with D uncertain. CDR3 length equals 15 residues. CDR1 ENHRY and CDR2 SYGVKD come from the germline V gene. V lost 0 bases to trimming and J lost 0 bases, with 3 bases between them. This chain's CDR3 is CAISESDSGANVLTF. The CDR3 region has the DNA TGTGCCATCAGTGAGTCAGACTCTGGGGCCAACGTCCTGACTTTC.

CDR3 coding DNA: TGTGCCAGCAGTTCAGGACTAGGTCGTTCCTACAATGAGCAGTTCTTC. Amino acids: CASSSGLGRSYNEQFF. The chain has TRBV6-2 or TRBV6-3 and TRBJ2-1, with 7 nucleotides matching TRBD2. The germline V gene encodes CDR1 MNHEY and CDR2 SVGEGT. The CDR3 is 16 residues long. The J segment lost 1 base and the V segment lost 4 bases, leaving 7 bases of the junction unmatched.